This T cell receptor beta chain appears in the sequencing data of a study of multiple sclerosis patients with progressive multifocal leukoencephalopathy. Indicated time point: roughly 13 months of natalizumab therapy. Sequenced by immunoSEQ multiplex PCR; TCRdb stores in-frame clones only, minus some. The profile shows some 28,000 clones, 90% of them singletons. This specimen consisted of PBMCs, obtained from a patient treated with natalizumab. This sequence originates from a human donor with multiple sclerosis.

DNA for the CDR3: TGTGCCAGCAGCCCGAGACGGGACGGTCACCTCTACGAGCAGTACTTC. Protein product: CASSPRRDGHLYEQYF. The gene calls are TRBV5-4 and TRBJ2-7; D is tentatively TRBD1 or TRBD2 (5 bases each). CDR3 length: 16 residues. The germline V gene has CDR1 SGHNT and CDR2 YYREEE (reference sequence). Between the trimmed V and J ends, which lost 4 bases and 3 bases, there was a span of 20 bases.